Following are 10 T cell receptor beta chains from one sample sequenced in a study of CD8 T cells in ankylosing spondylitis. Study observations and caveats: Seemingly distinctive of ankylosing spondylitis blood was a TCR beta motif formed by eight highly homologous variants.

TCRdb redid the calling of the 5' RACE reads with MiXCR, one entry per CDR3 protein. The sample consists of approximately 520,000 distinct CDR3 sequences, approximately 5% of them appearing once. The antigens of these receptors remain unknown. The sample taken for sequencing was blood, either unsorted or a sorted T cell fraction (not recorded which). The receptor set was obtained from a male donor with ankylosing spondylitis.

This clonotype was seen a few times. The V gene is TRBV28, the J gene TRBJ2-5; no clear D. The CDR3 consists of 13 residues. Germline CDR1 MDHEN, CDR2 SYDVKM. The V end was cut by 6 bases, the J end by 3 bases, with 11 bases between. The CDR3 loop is CASSAAREETQYF. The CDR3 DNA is TGTGCCAGCAGCGCCGCTAGGGAAGAGACCCAGTACTTC.

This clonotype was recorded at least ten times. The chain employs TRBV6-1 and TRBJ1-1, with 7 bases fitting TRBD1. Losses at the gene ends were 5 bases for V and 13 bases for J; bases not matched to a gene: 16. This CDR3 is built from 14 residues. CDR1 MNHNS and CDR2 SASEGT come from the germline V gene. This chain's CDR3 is CASSPTGTALSDFF. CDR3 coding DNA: TGTGCCAGCAGTCCGACCGGGACAGCCCTATCCGATTTCTTT.

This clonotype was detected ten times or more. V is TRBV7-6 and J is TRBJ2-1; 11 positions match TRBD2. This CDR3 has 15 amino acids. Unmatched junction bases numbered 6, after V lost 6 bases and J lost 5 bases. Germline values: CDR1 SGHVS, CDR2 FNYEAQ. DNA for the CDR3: TGTGCCAGCAGACAACTAGCGGGGGTGGACAATGAGCAGTTCTTC. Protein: CASRQLAGVDNEQFF.

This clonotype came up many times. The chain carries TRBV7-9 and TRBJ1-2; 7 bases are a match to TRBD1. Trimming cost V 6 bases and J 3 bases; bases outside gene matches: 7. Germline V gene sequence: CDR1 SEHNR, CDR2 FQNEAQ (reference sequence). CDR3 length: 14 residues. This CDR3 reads CASRTDRVDYGYTF. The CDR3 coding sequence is TGTGCCAGCAGAACCGACAGGGTTGACTATGGCTACACCTTC.

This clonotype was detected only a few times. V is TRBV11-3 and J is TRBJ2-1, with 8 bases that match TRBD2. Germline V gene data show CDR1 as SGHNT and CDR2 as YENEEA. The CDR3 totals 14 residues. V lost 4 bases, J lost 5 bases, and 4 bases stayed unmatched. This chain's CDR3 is CASSSTGGDNEQFF. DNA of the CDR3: TGTGCCAGCAGCTCAACGGGAGGGGACAATGAGCAGTTCTTC.

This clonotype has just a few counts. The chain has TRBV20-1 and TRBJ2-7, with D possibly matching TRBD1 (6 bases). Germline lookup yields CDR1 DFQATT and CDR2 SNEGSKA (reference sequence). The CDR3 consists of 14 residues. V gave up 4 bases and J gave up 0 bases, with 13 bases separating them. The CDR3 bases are TGCAGTGCTACAGGGGAACGGATCTCCTACGAGCAGTACTTC. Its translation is CSATGERISYEQYF.

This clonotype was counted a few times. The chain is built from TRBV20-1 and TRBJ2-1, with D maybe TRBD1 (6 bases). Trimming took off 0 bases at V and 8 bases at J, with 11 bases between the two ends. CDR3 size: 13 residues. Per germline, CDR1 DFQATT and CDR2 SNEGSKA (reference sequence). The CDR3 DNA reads TGCAGTGCTAGAGATCTACCAGGGGATGAGCAGTTCTTC. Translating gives CSARDLPGDEQFF.

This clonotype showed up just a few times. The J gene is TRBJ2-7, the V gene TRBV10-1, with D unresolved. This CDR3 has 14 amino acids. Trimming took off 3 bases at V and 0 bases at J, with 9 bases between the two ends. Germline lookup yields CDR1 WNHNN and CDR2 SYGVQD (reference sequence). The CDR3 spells CASSDIPSSYEQYF. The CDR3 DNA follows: TGCGCCAGCAGTGATATTCCCAGCTCCTACGAGCAGTACTTC.

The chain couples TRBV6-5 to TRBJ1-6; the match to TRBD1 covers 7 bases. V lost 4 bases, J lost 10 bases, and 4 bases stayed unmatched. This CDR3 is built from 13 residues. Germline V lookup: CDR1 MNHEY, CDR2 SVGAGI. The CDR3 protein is CASSSAGGSPLHF. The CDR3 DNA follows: TGTGCCAGCAGTTCGGCAGGGGGGTCACCCCTCCACTTT.

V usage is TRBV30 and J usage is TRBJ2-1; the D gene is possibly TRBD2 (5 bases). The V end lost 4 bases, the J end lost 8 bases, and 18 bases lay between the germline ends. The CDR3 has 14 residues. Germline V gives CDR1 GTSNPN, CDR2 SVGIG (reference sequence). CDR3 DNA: TGTGCCTGGAATAAAGGTGGGAGCTTCCATGAGCAGTTCTTC. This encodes CAWNKGGSFHEQFF.